This T cell receptor beta chain appears in the sequencing data of a study of shared clonotypes between healthy human individuals. Both subsets, CD45RA+ naive and CD45RA-negative memory, were split from the CD4+ cells. With regard to this clone: Antigen specificity is unknown.

The CDR3 spans 15 residues. The junction had 12 bases not matched to a gene; V was cut back by 1 base and J by 10 bases. The V gene's germline CDR1 is LNHNV and CDR2 YYDKDF (reference sequence). Study-level points and caveats: Clonotype sharing among donors was thought likely to change with sequencing depth.

Template for every sorted-subset replicate PCR totaled 150 to 250 ng DNA, tens of thousands of T cell genomes. Sequencing used immunoSEQ multiplex PCR; TCRdb keeps in-frame clones, though not all of them. This table holds more than 550,000 clones, 72% found once. The sequence was collected from a woman in her thirties in good health. The J gene is TRBJ2-7, the V gene TRBV15, with 8 bases identical to TRBD2. The sample was memory CD4+ T cells sorted from blood. Regarding subset: CD45RA-negative fraction. CDR3 sequence reads: CATSRGTSRSIDQYF. CDR3 in DNA: TGTGCCACCAGCAGAGGGACTAGCCGTTCCATTGATCAGTACTTC.